This passage covers 3 T cell receptor beta chains from one sample sequenced in a study of T-cell reconstitution after alpha-beta-depleted transplantation in children. A library of TCRbeta sequences, prepared with unique molecular identifiers, was generated. TCRdb re-analysed the PCR reads in MiXCR, keeping a single row per CDR3 protein. This sample has more than 75,000 distinct CDR3 sequences, with roughly a quarter found just once. Here the sequenced sample was PBMCs, taken before TCRalphabeta/CD19-depleted stem cell transplant. The receptors originated from a boy under 10 years old with acute lymphoblastic leukemia, due to receive a stem cell transplant.

This clonotype was counted only a few times. The rearrangement links TRBV5-5 to TRBJ1-6, with 7 bases lining up with TRBD1. J gave up 7 bases and V 5 bases, and 9 bases lay outside the gene matches. CDR1 and CDR2 (germline): SGHKS, YYEKEE (reference sequence). The CDR3 is 15 residues long. This chain's CDR3 is CASSWPDRRNSPLHF. CDR3 nucleotides: TGTGCCAGCAGTTGGCCGGACAGGAGAAATTCACCCCTCCACTTT.

A few counts support this clonotype. This chain joins TRBV28 and TRBJ2-3; TRBD2 matches 8 bases. The CDR3 runs to 15 residues. Trimming removed 6 bases from V and 6 bases from J; junction bases left unmatched: 11. CDR1 is MDHEN, CDR2 SYDVKM, per germline. The CDR3 region is CASRIRGGGRDTQYF. The CDR3 coding sequence is TGTGCCAGCAGGATCAGGGGCGGCGGGAGGGATACGCAGTATTTT.

This clonotype was observed a few times. This chain connects TRBV11-2 to TRBJ2-3; D might be TRBD2 (6 bases). This CDR3 spans 16 amino acids. V was shortened by 1 base and J by 2 bases, with 13 bases between the two germline ends. The germline CDR1 and CDR2 sequences are SGHAT and FQNNGV. The chain's CDR3 is CASSLGGRRVTDTQYF. In nucleotides, the CDR3 is TGTGCCAGCAGCTTAGGAGGGCGGAGGGTCACAGATACGCAGTATTTT.